This TCR beta chain came from a study of cytomegalovirus exposure and HLA in healthy donors (dated by TCRdb to the late 2010s). As for the study more broadly: An earlier analysis of some 550 of the donors reported approximately 300 Gb of sequence data and roughly 110 million unique TCR beta sequences from roughly 180 million T cells. About 300 gigabases of sequencing data and 78 million or so unique TCR sequences were included in an early release covering around 650 HLA-typed donors. Of the roughly 390 genotyped donors, 70% to 90% were placed in the genetic ancestry cluster associated with self-reported Caucasian donors. The study was designed to test whether signatures of past pathogen exposure could be identified by cataloging public T cell receptors. The T cell repertoires of under 700 subjects were profiled by immunosequencing and related to cytomegalovirus serostatus. A separate validation cohort of 100 to 150 different subjects was used in addition to the 666-subject first cohort. To predict cytomegalovirus infection status, the study combined high-throughput TCR immunosequencing, statistical association of individual TCRs with disease status, and machine learning. To study patterns of TCR occurrence, a later analysis re-analyzed previously published TCR beta repertoires from several hundred donors and added high-resolution HLA genotyping. The later analysis used no new phenotypic data to find candidate immune exposures, relying instead on TCR beta sequences and their occurrence across donors. An earlier analysis of roughly 580 of the donors used high-throughput TCR beta sequencing to judge whether each TCR beta V gene segment behaved as functional or pseudogenic. Donor age, sex, ethnicity and CMV serostatus were collected together with the repertoire data. A later genetic analysis used genome-wide SNP genotypes for about 65% of the 666 donors, treating that subset as a discovery cohort. All discovery cohort repertoires had been generated on a single sequencing platform. HLA typing included class I and class II loci at four-digit resolution. Typing coverage varied by locus: roughly 620-630 donors for A, B, C, DRB1 and DQB1; some 520 for DQA1; about 600 for DPA1; roughly 450 for DPB1. Four or five DR-DQ haplotypes were handled as single units for association and clustering because linkage in the cohort was strong. Among roughly 400 genotyped donors of the cohort, an average of roughly 230,000 unique TCR beta nucleotide sequences was sequenced per donor, of which 15% to 20% were non-productive. What the work shows at the level of the full study, not this receptor alone: Presence/absence analyses assumed roughly uniform sequencing depth across donors, an assumption that may not hold. A cluster of highly shared sequence variants was judged likely to be a technical artifact of the sequencing pipeline. HLA typing was unavailable for some donors at each locus, so association tests used only the typed subset. The authors suggested that the approach could potentially be generalized to other disease states and immunological phenotypes. The only immune exposure information available for the cohort was CMV serostatus. In the study, about 150 TCR beta chains were listed as associated with cytomegalovirus. Across donors, most TCR sequences were observed very rarely, whereas some public TCRs were present in many individuals. An association between a missense DCLRE1C variant and V-gene and J-gene trimming of TCR beta chains was found in a later genetic analysis and replicated in an independent cohort. A later analysis found that most CMV-associated TCR beta chains appeared HLA-restricted, with HLA associations seemingly driven largely by CMV exposure. In a later analysis, several top co-occurrence clusters were reported to appear linked to parvovirus B19, influenza, CMV and Epstein-Barr virus. A further reported finding was that TCR beta sequences accurately predicted the HLA-A and HLA-B alleles for most subjects in the first cohort. Compared with the roughly 670-donor mean, donors in an Asian-associated ancestry cluster had fewer N-insertions in productive TCRs, according to a later genetic analysis. According to a later analysis, TCR association rates differed among HLA loci, with DRB1 alleles showing the most associated TCRs and HLA-C alleles showing the fewest. In vitro tests confirmed that a few of the cytomegalovirus-associated TCR beta chains recognize cytomegalovirus antigens. In a later analysis, HLA-associated TCR beta chains showed more clonal expansion and lower generation probabilities than non-associated chains that were equally common. Over 15 rarely observed V segments, including chromosome 9 orphons, were excluded from the earlier analysis of 550 to 700 of the donors because counts were too low. Broadly in line with IMGT annotations, most TCR beta V segments showed up in productive rearrangements about 87% or about 30% of the time in an earlier analysis of 587 of the donors. The classifier was reported to diagnose cytomegalovirus status with high specificity and sensitivity in both the original cohort and the validation cohort. Assigning TCR associations to individual alleles was difficult when HLA alleles, especially DR and DQ, strongly co-occurred. In a later analysis, 16,951 TCR beta sequences were associated with specific HLA alleles at a false discovery rate of 0.05. Some IMGT-functional V segments, including TRBV6-2 and TRBV6-3, could not be distinguished by the 87-base-pair reads and were therefore excluded. This cohort had only TCR beta chains sequenced, and the lack of alpha or paired-chain data limited which features could be detected. Correlated functional status among segregating V segments might be attributable to linkage disequilibrium, but an unknown experimental factor could not be ruled out.

The cohort consisted of some 670 healthy bone marrow donors. Cohort members were all nominally healthy when sampled, although unrecorded immune exposures were likely present. The donor tested CMV seropositive and was one of the 289 seropositive cohort members. A peripheral blood sample was collected from each donor, and TCR beta sequencing was performed on peripheral blood mononuclear cells. Genomic DNA was extracted from the blood cell samples with the Qiagen DNeasy Blood Extraction Kit. Preparation of the library involved the immunoSEQ multiplex PCR assay. For the multiplex PCR, a mixture combining 60 forward primers for TCR Vbeta segments and 13 reverse primers for TCR Jbeta segments was used. The CDR3 region of rearranged TCR beta genes was amplified from genomic DNA by a multiplex PCR assay. On the Illumina HiSeq System, the amplified TCR beta libraries were sequenced as 87-base-pair reads. On the authors' methods: A later analysis counted about 76 million unique TCR beta chains across the roughly 700 repertoires, and 10 million to 12 million of these chains were shared by at least two donors. Raw reads were error-corrected and collapsed into unique sequences with a nearest-neighbor algorithm that merged closely related sequences to remove PCR and sequencing errors. V, D and J gene segments were assigned by aligning CDR3 sequences to IMGT reference sequences. For a sequence to be retained, at least a six-nucleotide match to both a V gene segment and a J gene segment was required. Rearrangements were called productive when the CDR3 lacked stop codons and stayed in frame with V and J; all others were non-productive. CDR3 was defined by IMGT convention, running from the second conserved V-encoded cysteine to the conserved J-encoded phenylalanine. Sequences without an unambiguous match to a single V gene segment were excluded from the earlier analysis of several hundred of the donors. In an earlier analysis of 587 of the donors, V segments were called functional above 56.7% productive rearrangements and were called segregating when the between-donor standard deviation exceeded 5%. A statistical classification framework was built to diagnose cytomegalovirus status from the catalog of TCR beta chain sequences. In a later analysis, V and J genes were assigned by comparing TCR nucleotide sequences against IMGT/GENE-DB human TR gene sequences. A later analysis assigned CDR3 sequences and most-parsimonious VDJ recombination scenarios with the TCRdist pipeline. A later analysis defined each TCR beta chain by its CDR3 amino acid sequence plus V-gene family, and excluded reads lacking a unique V-gene family. A later analysis removed several hundred highly shared, low-generation-probability nucleotide sequences to deal with suspected cross-contamination and a sequencing artifact. For each public chain, a later analysis derived a clonal expansion index from normalized ranks of inferred template counts within each repertoire. In a later analysis, generation probabilities were computed with a VDJ recombination model fitted to out-of-frame rearrangements, and the resulting probabilities were checked against IGoR. In a later analysis, hypergeometric tests were used to score TCR-TCR, TCR-HLA and TCR-CMV co-occurrence, with a repertoire-size bias correction applied to TCR pairs. To estimate false discovery rates, a later analysis permuted the HLA or CMV assignments 20 times. A later analysis grouped co-occurring TCRs with DBSCAN, adding TCRdist sequence similarity when clustering within HLA-allele-positive subsets. Co-occurrence clustering excluded repertoires with fewer than 30,000 or more than 120,000 public chains, plus five with anomalous nucleotide sharing. TCRdb obtained this table from immuneACCESS and retained in-frame rearrangements with V and J assigned. These tables miss some clones; where compared with another copy, unresolved V genes account for less than half of the shortfall, and the remainder is unexplained. V, J and clone size are taken as reported in that table, and D and trimming were inferred from the DNA itself. The sample table on file contains about 100,000 clones. 4.5% to 6.5% of the sample goes to the ten largest clones.

V trim: 2 bases; J trim: 8 bases; unmatched bases: 4. The CDR3 contains 13 residues, cysteine and phenylalanine counted. Just the 39-base CDR3 DNA is kept, in frame starting at base 1. The germline V gene (reference sequence) gives CDR1 as PRHDT and CDR2 as FYEKMQ. For this clone: It has no known antigen specificity.

The sample taken for sequencing was PBMCs. Recombination joined TRBV13 with TRBJ1-1, and TRBD1 aligns with 8 junction nucleotides. The TCR sequence derives from a girl aged 5-17 years in good health and CMV-seropositive. The nucleotide sequence is TGTGCCAGCAGCTTAAACAGGGGGATAGAAGCTTTCTTT. Protein translation: CASSLNRGIEAFF.